One and the same sample provided the 21 T cell receptor beta chains below, sequenced in a study of Tregs in tolerant kidney transplant recipients (dated by TCRdb to between 2018 and 2021). The method behind the library was the immunoSEQ multiplex PCR assay. TCRdb provides this immuneACCESS table in a form limited to in-frame rearrangements. Some clones are lacking; in checked studies, under half of them reflect an unresolved V gene, and why the rest are absent is not known. The sample yields roughly 10,000 clones; roughly 89% were counted once. The ten largest clones represent approximately 6% of the sample. No antigens are known for them. The time point label, read with the paper, signifies: blood sample drawn before combined kidney and bone marrow transplant. The material was Tregs from blood cultured with allogeneic cells, obtained before the transplant. These receptors were collected from a human patient who received a combined kidney and bone marrow transplant.

The CDR3, as DNA: TGTGCCTGGAGTCCGCTCGGTGACGGACGCACAGATACGCAGTATTTT. Amino acid sequence: CAWSPLGDGRTDTQYF. J is TRBJ2-3 and V is TRBV30; D remains ambiguous. The V gene's germline CDR1 is GTSNPN and CDR2 SVGIG (reference sequence). Trimming took 2 bases from V and 1 from J, leaving 16 bases between them. The CDR3 consists of 16 residues. The full variable domain, in which reference TRBV30 and TRBJ2-3 provide the parts outside the CDR3, is SQTIHQWPATLVQPVGSPLSLECTVEGTSNPNLYWYRQAAGRGLQLLFYSVGIGQISSEVPQNLSASRPQDRQFILSSKKLLLSDSGFYLCAWSPLGDGRTDTQYFGPGTRLTVL.

The chain carries TRBV29-1 and TRBJ1-2; D is undetermined. With 6 bases removed from V and 8 bases from J, the gap between germline ends came to 4 bases. Germline lookup yields CDR1 SQVTM and CDR2 ANQGSEA. The CDR3 has 8 amino acids. The CDR3 is CSVGGYTF. Here the CDR3 DNA reads TGCAGCGTCGGAGGCTACACCTTC. Full variable domain (missing parts from reference TRBV29-1 and TRBJ1-2): SAVISQKPSRDICQRGTSLTIQCQVDSQVTMMFWYRQQPGQSLTLIATANQGSEATYESGFVIDKFPISRPNLTFSTLTVSNMSPEDSSIYLCSVGGYTFGSGTRLTVV.

The rearrangement joins TRBV7-2 to TRBJ2-5, with D tentatively TRBD1 (5 bases). The CDR3 is 13 residues long. V lost 9 bases to trimming and J lost 4 bases, with 15 bases between them. Per the germline V gene, CDR1 is SGHTA and CDR2 is FQGNSA. CDR3 nucleotide sequence: TGTGCCAGTCATAAGGGGCCGGGAGAGACCCAGTACTTC. This sequence encodes CASHKGPGETQYF. The whole variable domain, filled in from reference TRBV7-2 and TRBJ2-5, reads GAGVSQSPSNKVTEKGKDVELRCDPISGHTALYWYRQSLGQGLEFLIYFQGNSAPDKSGLPSDRFSAERTGGSVSTLTIQRTQQEDSAVYLCASHKGPGETQYFGPGTRLLVL.

This chain's CDR3 is CASSLEVGTGTGEQYF. The CDR3 DNA follows: TGTGCCAGCAGCTTAGAAGTTGGGACAGGGACAGGCGAGCAGTACTTC. V and J are TRBV7-9 and TRBJ2-7; 9 bases fit TRBD1. Germline CDR1 SEHNR, CDR2 FQNEAQ (reference sequence). The CDR3 consists of 16 residues. V dropped 1 base and J dropped 6; count of bases not matched to a gene: 10.

The chain employs TRBV28 and TRBJ1-1; D is unclear. With 8 bases removed from V and 0 bases from J, the gap between germline ends came to 19 bases. This CDR3 is 16 amino acids long. The germline V gene encodes CDR1 MDHEN and CDR2 SYDVKM. The CDR3 DNA is TGTGCCAGCTATCTCAAGGGAGACTACATGAACACTGAAGCTTTCTTT. As protein: CASYLKGDYMNTEAFF.

V usage is TRBV29-1 and J usage is TRBJ2-3; maybe TRBD2 (5 bases). CDR1 is SQVTM, CDR2 ANQGSEA, per germline. CDR3 length: 16 residues. Trimming stripped 6 bases from V and 4 bases from J, with 23 bases between. CDR3 region: CSVRGSANKNPDTQYF. The CDR3 DNA sequence: TGCAGCGTCCGCGGGTCAGCTAACAAGAACCCAGATACGCAGTATTTT.

The chain has TRBV29-1 and TRBJ2-4; TRBD2 matches 7 bases. The length of the CDR3 is 14 residues. In germline, CDR1 is SQVTM, CDR2 ANQGSEA. With V trimmed by 5 bases and J by 6 bases, 10 bases remained unmatched. The CDR3 sequence: CSVQTGGGRNIQYF. The CDR3 DNA sequence: TGCAGCGTTCAAACTGGGGGAGGGAGAAACATTCAGTACTTC.

This clone appeared once. This chain joins TRBV7-6 and TRBJ2-3, with 10 bases identical to TRBD1. This CDR3 has 17 amino acids. The germline V gene encodes CDR1 SGHVS and CDR2 FNYEAQ. The trim removed 4 bases at V and 8 bases at J, leaving 15 bases unmatched. The CDR3 here is CASSSPRGTGALVTQYF. CDR3 sequence (DNA): TGTGCCAGCAGCTCCCCGCGGGGGACAGGGGCTCTGGTTACGCAGTATTTT.

The chain carries TRBV7-7 and TRBJ2-1; 13 bases agree with TRBD2. This CDR3 spans 15 amino acids. The J segment lost 8 bases and the V segment lost 5 bases, leaving 6 bases of the junction unmatched. CDR1 and CDR2 from the germline V gene are SSHAT and FNYEAQ (reference sequence). CDR3 coding DNA: TGTGCCAGCAGCCGGAGACTAGCGGGAGGTGATGAGCAGTTCTTC. Translated, it gives CASSRRLAGGDEQFF.

This clone was detected once. The chain carries TRBV7-9 and TRBJ2-1, with 11 positions matching TRBD2. There are 15 residues in the CDR3. Germline lookup yields CDR1 SEHNR and CDR2 FQNEAQ (reference sequence). V trimming: 1 base; J trimming: 6 bases; junction bases outside the gene matches: 2. This CDR3 is CASSLGSGGVNEQFF. CDR3 DNA sequence: TGTGCCAGCAGCTTAGGTAGCGGGGGGGTCAATGAGCAGTTCTTC.

J is TRBJ1-6 and V is TRBV6-5; D gene uncertain. The CDR3 length is 12 residues. Germline values: CDR1 MNHEY, CDR2 SVGAGI. V was cut by 5 bases and J by 9 bases, with 8 bases left in between. In nucleotides, the CDR3 is TGTGCCAGCAGTGCTCGGCCTTCACCCCTCCACTTT. This gives the protein CASSARPSPLHF.

This chain connects TRBV7-2 to TRBJ2-7; possibly TRBD1 for D (6 bases). V lost 5 bases and J lost 6, with 29 bases in between. This CDR3 is built from 18 residues. Germline CDR1 reads SGHTA; CDR2 reads FQGNSA. The CDR3 is CASSLEKPSGTSPSEQYF. In DNA form, the CDR3 reads TGTGCCAGCAGCCTAGAAAAACCATCCGGGACATCCCCGTCCGAGCAGTACTTC.

This clone came up once. The genes are TRBV10-3 and TRBJ2-7; D is uncertain. The CDR3 loop spans 12 amino acids. V lost 6 bases and J 0 bases, leaving 6 bases between the germline ends. Germline assignment: CDR1 ENHRY and CDR2 SYGVKD. As DNA, the CDR3 is TGTGCCATCAGCCCAGACTCCTACGAGCAGTACTTC. This codes for CAISPDSYEQYF.

The chain has TRBV19 and TRBJ1-5, with 7 bases aligning to TRBD1. The CDR3 spans 14 residues. V shed 1 base, J shed 11 bases, and the junction held 8 bases outside the gene matches. Germline CDR1 LNHDA, CDR2 SQIVND (reference sequence). Here the CDR3 DNA reads TGTGCCAGTAGTATAGTAGGCAGGGGGTCGTCCCAGCATTTT. Translating it yields CASSIVGRGSSQHF.

This rearrangement joins TRBV7-2 to TRBJ1-1; D is possibly TRBD1 (5 bases). This CDR3 comprises 13 residues. Looked up from germline, CDR1 is SGHTA and CDR2 is FQGNSA. V dropped 1 base and J dropped 6 bases, with 9 bases sitting between them. CDR3: CASSLGTWAEAFF. The CDR3 DNA is TGTGCCAGCAGCTTAGGGACATGGGCTGAAGCTTTCTTT.

The chain has TRBV15 and TRBJ1-2; D unresolved. The CDR3 is 11 residues long. V was cut by 0 bases and J by 7 bases, with 3 bases left in between. Germline-derived CDR1 and CDR2 are LNHNV and YYDKDF (reference sequence). Written as DNA, the CDR3 is TGTGCCACCAGCAGAGAAGGTGGCTACACCTTC. This encodes CATSREGGYTF. Variable domain in full (rest from reference TRBV15 and TRBJ1-2): DAMVIQNPRYQVTQFGKPVTLSCSQTLNHNVMYWYQQKSSQAPKLLFHYYDKDFNNEADTPDNFQSRRPNTSFCFLDIRSPGLGDTAMYLCATSREGGYTFGSGTRLTVV.

The genes are TRBV9 and TRBJ2-2; perhaps TRBD1 as D (6 bases). The CDR3 has 15 amino acids. The germline CDR1 and CDR2 sequences are SGDLS and YYNGEE. Trimming stripped 0 bases from V and 2 bases from J, with 8 bases between. As DNA, the CDR3 is TGTGCCAGCAGCGTAGCGGGACACAACACCGGGGAGCTGTTTTTT. Translation gives CASSVAGHNTGELFF.

The rearrangement uses TRBV11-2 and TRBJ1-2, with D perhaps TRBD1 (5 bases). Trimming stripped 7 bases from V and 6 bases from J, with 18 bases between. This CDR3 region has 14 residues. Germline V gene data show CDR1 as SGHAT and CDR2 as FQNNGV. The CDR3 reads CASKPPRRGDGYTF. CDR3 nucleotide sequence: TGTGCCAGCAAGCCACCGAGGAGGGGAGATGGCTACACCTTC.

The CDR3 spells CASSELLASYEQYF. The CDR3 DNA is TGTGCCAGCAGTGAATTGTTAGCTTCCTACGAGCAGTACTTC. V and J are TRBV2 and TRBJ2-7; D is ambiguous. V shed 2 bases and J shed 1 base, with 9 bases lying between them. Germline V gives CDR1 SNHLY, CDR2 FYNNEI. CDR3 size: 14 residues.

This chain links TRBV15 with TRBJ1-6; D uncertain. This CDR3 has 13 residues. Germline CDR1 reads LNHNV; CDR2 reads YYDKDF (reference sequence). The V gene lost 1 base and the J gene lost 11 bases, with 9 bases spanning the gap. The CDR3 protein is CATSRGSGAPLHF. DNA of the CDR3: TGTGCCACCAGCAGAGGAAGCGGGGCACCCCTCCACTTT.

The chain employs TRBV4-2 and TRBJ1-1, with D uncertain. Germline values: CDR1 LGHNA, CDR2 YNFKEQ. The CDR3 extends over 15 amino acids. Deletions cut 2 bases from V and 2 bases from J, with 12 bases between. CDR3 sequence (DNA): TGTGCCAGCAGCCAAAGCCAGGTGGAAAACACTGAAGCTTTCTTT. Protein product: CASSQSQVENTEAFF.